The 3 T cell receptor beta chains presented below share a single source sample, sequenced in a study of control samples from healthy donors and cancer patients. Assay: immunoSEQ multiplex PCR; the TCRdb copy retains only in-frame clones and omits some. Of more than 110,000 clones in the sample, less than 90% were seen once. Material: blood. These receptors came from a woman aged 25 to 45 in good health.

The chain has TRBV9 and TRBJ2-7; 8 bases agree with TRBD2. The germline V gene encodes CDR1 SGDLS and CDR2 YYNGEE. CDR3 length: 13 residues. J was trimmed by 6 bases and V by 3 bases; bases with no gene match: 5. The CDR3 bases are TGTGCCAGCAGCGAGAGGCTAGCGGGCGAGCAGTACTTC. It yields the protein CASSERLAGEQYF.

This clone was counted a single time. The identical CDR3 is also encoded by other nucleotide sequences in the sample. The chain joins TRBV6-4 to TRBJ2-3; no definite D call. The CDR3 consists of 15 residues. Germline lookup yields CDR1 MRHNA and CDR2 SNTAGT. V gave up 0 bases and J gave up 0 bases, with 7 bases separating them. DNA of the CDR3: TGTGCCAGCAGTGACTCGAGTAGAAGCACAGATACGCAGTATTTT. Encoded protein: CASSDSSRSTDTQYF.

The genes are TRBV25-1 and TRBJ1-1, with D perhaps matching TRBD1 (5 bases). CDR1 MGHDK and CDR2 SYGVNS come from the germline V gene. The CDR3 contains 15 residues. V shed 3 bases and J shed 5 bases, with 16 bases lying between them. The CDR3 DNA follows: TGTGCCAGCAGTGAGGGGGTCTGGGGATGGACTGAAGCTTTCTTT. It is translated as CASSEGVWGWTEAFF.